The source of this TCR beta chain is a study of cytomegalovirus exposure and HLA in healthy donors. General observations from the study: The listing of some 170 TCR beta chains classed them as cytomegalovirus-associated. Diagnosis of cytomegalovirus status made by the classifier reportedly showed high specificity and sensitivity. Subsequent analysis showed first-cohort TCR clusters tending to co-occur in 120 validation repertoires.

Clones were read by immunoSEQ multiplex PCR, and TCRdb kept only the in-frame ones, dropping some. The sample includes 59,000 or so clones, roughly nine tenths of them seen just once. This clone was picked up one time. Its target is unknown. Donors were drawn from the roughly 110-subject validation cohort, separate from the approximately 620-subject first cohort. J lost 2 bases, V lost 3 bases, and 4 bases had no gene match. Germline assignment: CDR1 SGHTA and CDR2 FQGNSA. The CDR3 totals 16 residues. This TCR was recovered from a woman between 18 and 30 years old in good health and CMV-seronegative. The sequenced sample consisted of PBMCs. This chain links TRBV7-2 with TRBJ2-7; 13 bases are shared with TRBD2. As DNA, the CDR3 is TGTGCCAGCAGCTTGGCGGGACTAGCGGGGACCTACGAGCAGTACTTC. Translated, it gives CASSLAGLAGTYEQYF.